This entry describes one T cell receptor beta chain. Participants came from roughly 24 US areas, aged roughly 18 to 89 years. Allocation to cohorts depended on clinical history reported by the participants. Per the study methods: The assay estimated nucleated cells by amplifying reference gene primers. The data were produced by immunoSEQ multiplex PCR, yet TCRdb's version contains in-frame clones alone and is incomplete. V, J and clone size were drawn from that table, and D and trimming were deduced from the DNA. This sample has roughly 250,000 clones, with around 88% found just once. This sample was taken from a study of blood T cell repertoires in COVID-19. Study-wide context: Both acute and convalescent COVID-19 samples were obtained from the United States, Italy and Spain.

Deletions cut 1 base from V and 0 bases from J, with 6 bases between. Germline CDR1 and CDR2: SGHRS and YFSETQ. The CDR3 loop spans 14 amino acids. Sequenced material: PBMCs or T cells enriched from blood (not recorded which). This chain joins TRBV5-1 and TRBJ2-3; no firm D call. The origin of this receptor is a woman aged 40 to 50 with acute COVID-19. CDR3 protein: CASSLIRSTDTQYF. In DNA form, the CDR3 reads TGCGCCAGCAGCTTGATTCGGAGCACAGATACGCAGTATTTT. The full variable domain, rest sourced from reference TRBV5-1 and TRBJ2-3, is KAGVTQTPRYLIKTRGQQVTLSCSPISGHRSVSWYQQTPGQGLQFLFEYFSETQRNKGNFPGRFSGRQFSNSRSEMNVSTLELGDSALYLCASSLIRSTDTQYFGPGTRLTVL.